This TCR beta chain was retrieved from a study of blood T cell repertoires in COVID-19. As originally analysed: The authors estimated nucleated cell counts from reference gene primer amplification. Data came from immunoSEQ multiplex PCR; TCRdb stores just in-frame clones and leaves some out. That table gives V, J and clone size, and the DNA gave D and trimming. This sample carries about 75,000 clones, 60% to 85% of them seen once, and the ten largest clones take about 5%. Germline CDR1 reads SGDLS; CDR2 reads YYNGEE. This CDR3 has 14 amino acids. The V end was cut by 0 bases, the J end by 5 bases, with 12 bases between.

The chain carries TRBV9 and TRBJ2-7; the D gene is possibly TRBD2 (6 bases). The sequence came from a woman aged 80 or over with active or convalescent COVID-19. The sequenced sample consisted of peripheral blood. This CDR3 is CASSVGDLYDEQYF. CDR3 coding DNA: TGTGCCAGCAGCGTAGGGGACTTGTACGACGAGCAGTACTTC.